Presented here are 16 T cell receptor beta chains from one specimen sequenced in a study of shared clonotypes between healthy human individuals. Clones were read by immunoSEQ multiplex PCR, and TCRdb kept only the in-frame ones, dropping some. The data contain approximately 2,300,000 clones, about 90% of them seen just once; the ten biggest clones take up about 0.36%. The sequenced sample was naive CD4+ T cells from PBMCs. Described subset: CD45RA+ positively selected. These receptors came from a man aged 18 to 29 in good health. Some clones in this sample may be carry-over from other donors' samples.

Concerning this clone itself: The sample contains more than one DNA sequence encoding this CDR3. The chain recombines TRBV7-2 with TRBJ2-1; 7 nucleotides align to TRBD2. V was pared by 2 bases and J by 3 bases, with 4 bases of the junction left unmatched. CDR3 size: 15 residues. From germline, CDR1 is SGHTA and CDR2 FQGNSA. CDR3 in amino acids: CASSLRRENYNEQFF. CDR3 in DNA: TGTGCCAGCAGCTTAAGGCGGGAGAACTACAATGAGCAGTTCTTC. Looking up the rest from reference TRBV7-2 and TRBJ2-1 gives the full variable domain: GAGVSQSPSNKVTEKGKDVELRCDPISGHTALYWYRQSLGQGLEFLIYFQGNSAPDKSGLPSDRFSAERTGGSVSTLTIQRTQQEDSAVYLCASSLRRENYNEQFFGPGTRLTVL.

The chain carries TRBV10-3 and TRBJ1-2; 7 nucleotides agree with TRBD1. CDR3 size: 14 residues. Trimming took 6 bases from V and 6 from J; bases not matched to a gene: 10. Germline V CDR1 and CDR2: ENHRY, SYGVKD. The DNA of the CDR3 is TGTGCCATCAGGGGGTTAGACAGGGCGGATGGCTACACCTTC. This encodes CAIRGLDRADGYTF.

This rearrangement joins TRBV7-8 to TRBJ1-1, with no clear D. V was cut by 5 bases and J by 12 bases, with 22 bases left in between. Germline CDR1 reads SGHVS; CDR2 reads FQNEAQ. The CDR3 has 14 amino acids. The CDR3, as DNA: TGTGCCAGCAGCGCACGAGAAGACGGCAGCCGGTCTTTCTTT. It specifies CASSAREDGSRSFF.

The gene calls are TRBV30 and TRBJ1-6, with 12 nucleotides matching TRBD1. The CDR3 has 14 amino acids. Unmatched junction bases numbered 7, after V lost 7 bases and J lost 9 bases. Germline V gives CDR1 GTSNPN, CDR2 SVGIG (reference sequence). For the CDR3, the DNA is TGTGCCTACTCCGGGACAGGGGGCCTTTCACCCCTCCACTTT. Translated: CAYSGTGGLSPLHF.

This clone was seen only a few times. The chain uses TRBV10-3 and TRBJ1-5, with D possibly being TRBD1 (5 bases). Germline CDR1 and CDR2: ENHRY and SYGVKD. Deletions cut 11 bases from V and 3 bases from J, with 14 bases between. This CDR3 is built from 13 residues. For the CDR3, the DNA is TGTGCCTCCAGGGTCCGCTACAATCAGCCCCAGCATTTT. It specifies CASRVRYNQPQHF.

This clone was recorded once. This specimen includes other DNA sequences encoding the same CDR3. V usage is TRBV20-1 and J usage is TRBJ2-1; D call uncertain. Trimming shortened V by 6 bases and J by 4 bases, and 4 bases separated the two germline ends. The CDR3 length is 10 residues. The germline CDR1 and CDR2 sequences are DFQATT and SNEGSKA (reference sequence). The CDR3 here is CSAGYNEQFF. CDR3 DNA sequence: TGCAGTGCCGGGTACAATGAGCAGTTCTTC.

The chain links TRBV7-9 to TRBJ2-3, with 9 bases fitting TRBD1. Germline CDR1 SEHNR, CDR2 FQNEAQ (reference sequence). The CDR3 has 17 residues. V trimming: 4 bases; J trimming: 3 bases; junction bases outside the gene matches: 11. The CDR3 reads CASSYLPGQGWTDTQYF. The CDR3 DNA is TGTGCCAGCAGCTACCTTCCGGGACAGGGTTGGACAGATACGCAGTATTTT.

The CDR3 reads CASSEARTGNNEAFF. CDR3 DNA sequence: TGTGCCAGCAGTGAAGCTCGGACAGGGAATAATGAAGCTTTCTTT. The chain employs TRBV6-1 and TRBJ1-1; the match to TRBD1 covers 8 bases. Germline CDR1 reads MNHNS; CDR2 reads SASEGT. CDR3 length equals 15 residues. The V and J ends lost 0 bases and 7 bases, in that order; junction bases with no gene match: 7.

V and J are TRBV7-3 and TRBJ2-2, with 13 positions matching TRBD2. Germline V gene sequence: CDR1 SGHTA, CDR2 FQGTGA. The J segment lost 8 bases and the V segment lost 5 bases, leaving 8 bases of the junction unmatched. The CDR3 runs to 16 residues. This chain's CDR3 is CASSRGGLAGSGELFF. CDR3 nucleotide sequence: TGTGCCAGCAGCCGCGGGGGACTAGCGGGAAGTGGGGAGCTGTTTTTT. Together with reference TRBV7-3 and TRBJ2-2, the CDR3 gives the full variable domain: GAGVSQTPSNKVTEKGKYVELRCDPISGHTALYWYRQSLGQGPEFLIYFQGTGAADDSGLPNDRFFAVRPEGSVSTLKIQRTERGDSAVYLCASSRGGLAGSGELFFGEGSRLTVL.

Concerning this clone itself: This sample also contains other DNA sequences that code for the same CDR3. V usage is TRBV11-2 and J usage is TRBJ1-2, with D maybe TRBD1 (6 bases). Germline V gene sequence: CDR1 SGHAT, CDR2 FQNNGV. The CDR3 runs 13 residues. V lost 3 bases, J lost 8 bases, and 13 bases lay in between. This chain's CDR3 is CASSLASGVGYTF. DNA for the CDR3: TGTGCCAGCAGCTTGGCCTCAGGGGTCGGCTACACCTTC.

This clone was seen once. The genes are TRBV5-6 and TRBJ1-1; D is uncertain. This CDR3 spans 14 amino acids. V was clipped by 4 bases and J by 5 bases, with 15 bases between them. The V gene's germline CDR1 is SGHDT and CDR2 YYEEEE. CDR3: CASSPPTAKTEAFF. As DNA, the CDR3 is TGTGCCAGCAGCCCACCGACCGCGAAAACTGAAGCTTTCTTT.

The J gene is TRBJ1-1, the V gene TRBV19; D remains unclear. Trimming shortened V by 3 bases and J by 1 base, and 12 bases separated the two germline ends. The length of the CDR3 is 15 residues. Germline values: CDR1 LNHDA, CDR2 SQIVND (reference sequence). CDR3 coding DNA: TGTGCCAGTAGTATTGTGGGCAGGAGGAACACTGAAGCTTTCTTT. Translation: CASSIVGRRNTEAFF. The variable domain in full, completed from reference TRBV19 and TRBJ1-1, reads DGGITQSPKYLFRKEGQNVTLSCEQNLNHDAMYWYRQDPGQGLRLIYYSQIVNDFQKGDIAEGYSVSREKKESFPLTVTSAQKNPTAFYLCASSIVGRRNTEAFFGQGTRLTVV.

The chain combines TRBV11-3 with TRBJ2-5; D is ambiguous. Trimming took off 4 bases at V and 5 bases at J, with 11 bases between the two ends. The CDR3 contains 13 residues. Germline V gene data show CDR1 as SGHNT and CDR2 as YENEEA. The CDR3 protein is CASSSTFWETQYF. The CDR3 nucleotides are TGTGCCAGCAGCTCCACTTTTTGGGAGACCCAGTACTTC.

The CDR3 sequence is CASSPPGHTGNEKLFF. In DNA form, the CDR3 reads TGCGCCAGCAGCCCCCCTGGCCATACAGGGAACGAAAAACTGTTTTTT. The rearrangement uses TRBV5-1 and TRBJ1-4; maybe TRBD1 (6 bases). Trimming removed 4 bases at V and 8 bases at J, with 21 bases between. The V gene's germline CDR1 is SGHRS and CDR2 YFSETQ. The CDR3 loop spans 16 amino acids.

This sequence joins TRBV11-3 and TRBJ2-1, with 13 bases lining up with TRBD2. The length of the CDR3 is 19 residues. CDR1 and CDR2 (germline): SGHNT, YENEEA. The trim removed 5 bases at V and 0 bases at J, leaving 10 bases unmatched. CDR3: CASSPGLAGYQYSYNEQFF. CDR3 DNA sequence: TGTGCCAGCAGCCCGGGACTAGCGGGATACCAATACTCCTACAATGAGCAGTTCTTC.

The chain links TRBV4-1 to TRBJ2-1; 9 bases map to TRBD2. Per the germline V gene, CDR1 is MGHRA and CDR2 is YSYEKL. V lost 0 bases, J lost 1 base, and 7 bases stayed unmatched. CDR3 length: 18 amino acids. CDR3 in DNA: TGCGCCAGCAGCCAAGAGGGGGCTAGCGGGATGTCCTACAATGAGCAGTTCTTC. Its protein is CASSQEGASGMSYNEQFF.